This is a list of T cell receptor beta chains from one sample in a study of Graves' ophthalmopathy and Graves' hyperthyroidism. TCRdb passed the multiplex PCR reads through MiXCR, listing each CDR3 protein once. The data show roughly 1.1 million distinct CDR3 sequences, approximately 35% seen once. Material: peripheral blood or thyroid tissue (not recorded which). These receptor sequences come from an adult man with Graves' hyperthyroidism. The CDR3 runs from the conserved cysteine through the conserved F or W. Fields, in order: D gene, V gene, J gene, clone size, CDR3 protein, CDR3 DNA. D genes are given only for firm matches. The size entry is marked missing in some rows and otherwise reads once, few, many or a size class.

>.|TRBV15|TRBJ1-1|.
CATSSLRETEAFF
TGTGCCACCAGCAGTCTCAGGGAAACTGAAGCTTTCTTT
>.|TRBV7-3|TRBJ2-6|.
CASSSSGVGEAF
TGTGCCAGCAGCTCTTCAGGGGTTGGTGAAGCTTTC
>.|TRBV29-1|TRBJ2-7|.
CSVSGTYYEQYF
TGCAGCGTTTCCGGGACATACTACGAGCAGTACTTC
>.|TRBV7-2|TRBJ1-2|.
CASSSSWTVTNYGYTF
TGTGCCAGCAGCTCGAGTTGGACAGTGACTAACTATGGCTACACCTTC
>TRBD2|TRBV7-2|TRBJ2-7|many
CASSLDETSGTYEQYF
TGTGCCAGCAGCTTAGACGAGACTAGCGGGACCTACGAGCAGTACTTC
>.|TRBV20-1|TRBJ2-5|many
CSATRAQGLQETQYF
TGCAGTGCTACTCGAGCGCAGGGACTCCAAGAGACCCAGTACTTC
>.|TRBV20-1|TRBJ1-4|many
CSANRQSEKLFF
TGCAGTGCAAATAGACAGTCGGAAAAACTGTTTTTT
>.|TRBV12-3/TRBV12-4|TRBJ1-5|.
CASSARRRGFDQPQHF
TGTGCCAGCAGTGCCCGCCGGCGGGGCTTCGATCAGCCCCAGCATTTT
>TRBD1|TRBV7-6|TRBJ2-5|.
CASSLIPGQGVTQYF
TGTGCCAGCAGCCTAATCCCGGGACAGGGTGTGACCCAGTACTTC
>.|TRBV15|TRBJ2-7|few
CATSILGGVVGGPYEQYF
TGTGCCACCAGTATTTTGGGGGGAGTGGTAGGAGGGCCCTACGAGCAGTACTTC
>.|TRBV20-1|TRBJ1-6|many
CSARSIVGGSPLHF
TGCAGTGCTAGGAGCATAGTCGGGGGATCACCCCTCCACTTT
>TRBD2|TRBV20-1|TRBJ2-7|.
CSAGTSGGPYEQYF
TGCAGTGCCGGGACTAGCGGGGGGCCCTACGAGCAGTACTTC
>TRBD1|TRBV10-3|TRBJ2-4|.
CAISADRGTPKNIQYF
TGTGCCATCAGTGCGGACAGGGGAACGCCCAAAAACATTCAGTACTTC
>TRBD1|TRBV13|TRBJ1-2|few
CASSLGRTGEKVYGYTF
TGTGCCAGCAGCTTAGGCCGGACAGGGGAGAAGGTCTATGGCTACACCTTC
>.|TRBV30|TRBJ1-6|.
CAWSQQSSPLHF
TGTGCCTGGAGTCAACAGTCCTCACCCCTCCACTTT
>TRBD1|TRBV2|TRBJ2-7|many
CASRAGTGGSYEQYF
TGTGCCAGCAGGGCCGGGACAGGGGGTTCCTACGAGCAGTACTTC
>.|TRBV2|TRBJ2-7|.
CASSESWGLLYEQYF
TGTGCCAGCAGTGAAAGCTGGGGACTTCTGTACGAGCAGTACTTC
>.|TRBV20-1|TRBJ2-7|few
CSAKGRQSPYEQYF
TGCAGTGCTAAAGGCCGACAGAGCCCCTACGAGCAGTACTTC
>.|TRBV12-3/TRBV12-4|TRBJ1-4|.
CASSPGRDEKLFF
TGTGCCAGCAGTCCGGGACGGGATGAAAAACTGTTTTTT
>.|TRBV11-2|TRBJ1-4|many
CASSSSEKLFF
TGTGCCAGCAGCTCCTCCGAAAAACTGTTTTTT
>TRBD1|TRBV2|TRBJ1-1|.
CASISTGHGTEAFF
TGTGCCAGCATTTCGACAGGGCATGGCACTGAAGCTTTCTTT
>TRBD1|TRBV7-3|TRBJ2-7|few
CASSYNPGTGKVEQYF
TGTGCCAGCAGCTACAATCCCGGGACAGGGAAGGTCGAGCAGTACTTC
>TRBD1|TRBV28|TRBJ1-4|few
CASSRTGLGKLFF
TGTGCCAGCAGTCGGACAGGGCTGGGAAAACTGTTTTTT
>.|TRBV12-3/TRBV12-4|TRBJ2-2|few
CASSKKQVANTGELFF
TGTGCCAGCAGCAAAAAACAGGTCGCGAACACCGGGGAGCTGTTTTTT
>.|TRBV11-2|TRBJ2-7|.
CASSFGTGMIYEQYF
TGTGCCAGCAGCTTCGGCACAGGGATGATCTACGAGCAGTACTTC
>.|TRBV24-1|TRBJ1-2|.
CATSYSSRAGYTF
TGTGCCACCAGTTACTCATCCAGGGCAGGCTACACCTTC
>TRBD1|TRBV12-3/TRBV12-4|TRBJ1-1|few
CASRAGTGRKNTEAFF
TGTGCCAGCAGGGCCGGGACAGGGCGTAAAAACACTGAAGCTTTCTTT
>.|TRBV29-1|TRBJ2-5|once
CSVGEVGAQYF
TGCAGCGTTGGAGAGGTCGGGGCCCAGTACTTC
>TRBD1|TRBV18|TRBJ1-4|few
CASSPGGQGNEKLFF
TGTGCCAGCTCACCAGGGGGACAGGGGAATGAAAAACTGTTTTTT
>TRBD2|TRBV7-8|TRBJ2-5|many
CASSSSGLAGGPKTQYF
TGTGCCAGCAGCTCCTCCGGACTAGCGGGGGGGCCAAAGACCCAGTACTTC
>TRBD1|TRBV9|TRBJ1-2|.
CASRQDRGVGYTF
TGTGCCAGCAGACAGGACAGGGGAGTCGGCTACACCTTC
>.|TRBV7-6|TRBJ1-2|many
CASSLWLGRGHRYGYTF
TGTGCCAGCAGCTTATGGTTGGGCAGAGGACATAGATATGGCTACACCTTC
>TRBD2|TRBV4-3|TRBJ2-6|.
CASSQAGPGGDGANVLTF
TGCGCCAGCAGCCAAGCGGGACCGGGAGGTGATGGGGCCAACGTCCTGACTTTC
>.|TRBV10-3|TRBJ2-7|many
CAITVTVGDEQYF
TGTGCCATCACCGTAACTGTTGGGGACGAGCAGTACTTC
>.|TRBV10-3|TRBJ1-1|few
CATTGGGATNEAFF
TGTGCCACCACTGGAGGCGGTGCAACTAATGAAGCTTTCTTT
>.|TRBV2|TRBJ2-2|few
CASIAGVTGELFF
TGTGCCAGTATCGCCGGGGTTACCGGGGAGCTGTTTTTT
>TRBD1|TRBV10-3|TRBJ1-6|.
CAIRDPGQGVYSPLHF
TGTGCCATCAGGGACCCGGGACAGGGAGTTTATTCACCCCTCCACTTT
>TRBD1|TRBV19|TRBJ1-4|many
CASSRDRAPATNEKLFF
TGTGCCAGTAGTAGGGACAGGGCACCAGCAACTAATGAAAAACTGTTTTTT
>TRBD2|TRBV7-8|TRBJ2-2|.
CASSSRGGATGELFF
TGTGCCAGCAGCTCACGGGGAGGGGCGACCGGGGAGCTGTTTTTT
>.|TRBV7-9|TRBJ1-1|.
CASSLEPAGAFF
TGTGCCAGCAGCTTAGAACCTGCCGGAGCTTTCTTT
>TRBD1|TRBV7-3|TRBJ2-7|few
CASSSPGQGLPLEQYF
TGTGCCAGCAGTTCCCCCGGACAGGGCCTACCCTTGGAGCAGTACTTC
>.|TRBV6-5|TRBJ1-5|.
CASSWEMFSNQPQHF
TGTGCCAGCAGTTGGGAAATGTTTAGCAATCAGCCCCAGCATTTT